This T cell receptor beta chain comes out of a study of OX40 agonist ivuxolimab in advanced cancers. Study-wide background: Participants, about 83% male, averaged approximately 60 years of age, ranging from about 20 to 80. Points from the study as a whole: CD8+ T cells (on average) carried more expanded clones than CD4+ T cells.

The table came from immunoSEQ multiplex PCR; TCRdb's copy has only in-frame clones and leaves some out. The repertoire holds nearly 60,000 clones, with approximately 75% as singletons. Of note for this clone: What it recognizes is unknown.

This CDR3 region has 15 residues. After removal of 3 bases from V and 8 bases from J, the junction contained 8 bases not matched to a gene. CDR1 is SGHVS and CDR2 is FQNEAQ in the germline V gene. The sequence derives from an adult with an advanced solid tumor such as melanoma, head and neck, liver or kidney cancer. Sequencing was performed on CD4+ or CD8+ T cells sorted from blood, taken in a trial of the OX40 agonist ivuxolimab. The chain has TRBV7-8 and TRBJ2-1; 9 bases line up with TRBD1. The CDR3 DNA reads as TGTGCCAGCAGCTTCTCGGGACAGGGCAACGATGAGCAGTTCTTC. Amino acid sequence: CASSFSGQGNDEQFF.